This paragraph reports one T cell receptor beta chain. These data are taken from a study of blood T cell repertoires in COVID-19. The overall study: The United States, Italy and Spain supplied acute and convalescent COVID-19 samples. In each case, the material was cDNA or gDNA derived from T cells, B-cell-depleted T cells, or PBMCs.

Profiling relied on immunoSEQ multiplex PCR, and the TCRdb table lists in-frame clones only, not all of them. The table shows over 55,000 clones, with more than 75% occurring only once. The CDR3 has 14 amino acids. The V and J ends lost 0 bases and 5 bases respectively, with 10 bases between them. Germline V gene data show CDR1 as MGHRA and CDR2 as YSYEKL. This chain links TRBV4-1 with TRBJ1-1; no reliable D call. This sequence was found in a human donor with active COVID-19. The donor label of this sample is uncertain. The source material was peripheral blood. The CDR3: CASSQDHGRTEAFF. The CDR3 DNA reads as TGCGCCAGCAGCCAAGATCACGGCAGGACTGAAGCTTTCTTT.